The source of this TCR beta chain is a study of breast tumors, draining lymph nodes, adjacent tissues. Study-wide results and caveats: That most tumor T cells come from lymph nodes remained unproven. The data were judged consistent with most tumor T cells coming from lymph node and expanding in tumor. Tumor and nontumor repertoires were significantly more similar in luminal-like than in basal-like breast cancer. Tumor repertoires ranked between lymph nodes and nontumor tissue in diversity, with V and J gene preferences.

The CDR3 runs 14 residues. J lost 7 bases, V lost 3 bases, and 6 bases had no gene match. The germline gives CDR1 DFQATT, CDR2 SNEGSKA (reference sequence). The lymph nodes were axillary draining lymph nodes from breast cancer patients. This clonotype was picked up many times. Its matching antigen is unknown. MiXCR, applied by TCRdb to the multiplex PCR reads, yields one record per CDR3 protein. This table holds nearly 200,000 distinct CDR3 sequences, approximately 33% found once. This sequence originates from a female donor with breast cancer. Some clones in this sample may be carry-over from other donors' samples. The sequencing input was axillary lymph node tissue. The chain links TRBV20-1 to TRBJ2-5, with 12 bases aligning to TRBD2. CDR3 sequence (DNA): TGCAGTGCTAGGACTAGCGGGAGTATGGGGACCCAGTACTTC. Translating gives CSARTSGSMGTQYF.